This record looks at one TCR beta chain sequence and its context. The antigen it recognizes is unknown. Base qualities are not at hand, and no much larger clone is one base apart. The source of the sample is a study of hypomethylating agent response in myelodysplastic syndrome (dated by TCRdb to the early 2020s). A note on the overall study: The hypomethylating agent given was azacitidine in about 70% of the 11 patients and decitabine in 3 of 11 patients. Of the myelodysplastic syndrome patients in the cohort, nine or ten were male and 2 were female. On average the patients were about 70 +/- 6 years old, and a diploid cytogenetic profile was seen most often. TET2 was the most frequent mutation, present in about 45% of the 11 patients. Roughly six patients had a response of complete response or hematologic improvement, and four or five patients did not respond. Response was defined as complete response or hematologic improvement, and patients meeting neither criterion were classed as non-responders.

Bulk bone marrow was analyzed, and T-cell subsets were not sorted. Bone marrow from over nine myelodysplastic syndrome patients was immunosequenced for TCR beta CDR3 regions before and after hypomethylating agent therapy. For longitudinal repertoire tracking, a baseline bone marrow plus two to three bone marrows at different post-treatment timepoints were contributed by each patient. Genomic DNA was isolated from whole bone marrow, and DNA quality was assessed with TapeStation, NanoDrop OneC and PicoGreen assays. Points the paper makes about the study in general: Healthy control donors were not age-matched to MDS patients, which could have impacted the MDS versus healthy comparison. Novel clonotypes emerged more often in responders, while non-responders showed more contracted clonotypes after treatment. The cohort was small, with only 11 to 12 patients analyzed. Whether the shared GLIPH2 clusters possibly recognize novel MDS antigens was not confirmed and still needs to be tested experimentally. After treatment with a hypomethylating agent, no significant changes in richness, rarefaction diversity or clonality were seen, whether all patients were considered together or each response group separately.

The library was obtained by the immunoSEQ multiplex PCR assay. Sequencing was run at survey resolution with two replicates of approximately 200 ng each, for a total of roughly 400 ng of DNA per sample. The hsTCRB kit detected rearranged TCRB sequences in genomic DNA using multiplex PCR primers targeting V and J genes. To amplify the CDR3 region, the first PCR ran for around 30 cycles with the QIAGEN Multiplex PCR Kit. A second PCR of 7 to 8 cycles attached sample barcodes and Illumina adapters to each replicate. Quantification of the pooled libraries was done with a QuantStudio 6 and the KAPA library quantification kit. About 15 pM of pooled libraries was sequenced on an Illumina MiSeq using 156-cycle single-end reads plus a 15-cycle index read. As for the original processing: Of 160,000 or so unique clonotypes, roughly 1.5% were flagged by VDJdb annotation as previously reported viral-epitope-specific. Raw reads were processed into normalized, annotated TCRB repertoires with the immunoSEQ Data Assistant and immunoSEQ Analyzer. BioAnalyzer and version 0.6.5 of the immunarch R package were the tools used for clonotype analysis. Before richness was estimated, every repertoire was downsampled to the clone count of the smallest repertoire. Clonotypes were categorized as expanded, contracted or novel by Fisher's exact tests, where a novel clonotype had zero frequency before treatment. Significantly changed CDR3 beta sequences were clustered with GLIPH2 at simulation_depth=1000 and kmer_min_depth=3, and CDR3s shorter than five residues were left out. TCRdb re-hosts the immuneACCESS table, in-frame sequences only. Its copies lack some clones; in the studies checked, an unresolved V gene accounts for under half of them, and the cause for the rest is not known. D and trimming come from the DNA, and the V and J calls and clone size come from that table. The sample data list some 5,900 clones, and about nine tenths of these were observed just once. About 15% of the sample lies in the top ten.

Measured from the cysteine to the phenylalanine, the CDR3 is 17 residues long. Only the CDR3 portion is preserved as DNA: 51 bases, with reading frame beginning at the first base. V is trimmed back by 2 bases and J by 5 bases, and the junction contains 9 bases that no gene match accounts for. The germline V gene gives CDR1 as LGHNA and CDR2 as YSLEER. The origin of this receptor is a human donor with myelodysplastic syndrome. Sequencing was performed on bone marrow, taken before or after starting hypomethylating agent treatment for myelodysplastic syndrome (not recorded which). The sequence is built from TRBV4-3 and TRBJ2-5; the central 12 bases match TRBD2. The nucleotide sequence is given as TGCGCCAGCAGCCAAACCACCCTTACTAGCGGGAGGGAGACCCAGTACTTC. Translation gives CASSQTTLTSGRETQYF.